This T cell receptor beta chain was identified during a study of radiotherapy plus CTLA-4 blockade in lung cancer. Study information: Objective responses emerged in about 20% of patients, and 25% to 40% attained disease control. Study findings and constraints: In blood, TCR clones derived from the tumor expanded after radiotherapy plus ipilimumab. Response, reportedly, was best predicted by interferon-beta along with early blood T cell clone dynamics.

Those with chemo-refractory metastatic non-small-cell lung cancer were treated with focal radiation combined with CTLA-4 blockade using ipilimumab. The protocol was immunoSEQ multiplex PCR, while the TCRdb copy is restricted to in-frame clones and leaves out a portion. The data hold about 120,000 clones, with 75% to 90% observed a single time. On this clone itself: Its specificity is not known.

This CDR3 has 14 residues. V was clipped by 3 bases and J by 0 bases, with 8 bases between them. Germline CDR1 reads KGHSH; CDR2 reads LQKENI. The chain recombines TRBV18 with TRBJ1-2; possibly TRBD1 for D (5 bases). The source was peripheral blood, collected from a patient treated with radiotherapy plus ipilimumab. The clonotype was recovered from a human donor with non-small cell lung cancer that progressed on radiotherapy plus ipilimumab. The CDR3 region is CASSPGPTNYGYTF. CDR3 in DNA: TGTGCCAGCTCACCGGGACCCACTAACTATGGCTACACCTTC.